This is a list of T cell receptor beta chains from one sample in a study of identical twins. Via MiXCR, TCRdb re-called the 5' RACE reads, giving one row per CDR3 protein. The sample contains roughly 1.6 million distinct CDR3 sequences, around 29% of which appear only once. The sequencing sample was made of cord blood. All receptors come from a newborn girl in good health. Both conserved end residues are part of each CDR3. A D gene is named only where the DNA matches it firmly. Size is omitted from some rows. Given values are once, few, many or a class for expanded clones.

abundance	v_gene	j_gene	d_gene	CDR3nt	CDR3aa
few	TRBV12-3/TRBV12-4	TRBJ2-1	TRBD2	TGTGCCAGCAGTTTTGGGTTCACTAGCGGGAACCATGAGCAGTTCTTC	CASSFGFTSGNHEQFF
-	TRBV28	TRBJ2-3	-	TGTGCCAGCAGTTTAGAGGCAGTTACCACAGATACGCAGTATTTT	CASSLEAVTTDTQYF
-	TRBV19	TRBJ1-5	TRBD1	TGTGCCAGTCACCCGGGACAGGTTCATCAGTCCCAGCATTTT	CASHPGQVHQSQHF
once	TRBV14	TRBJ1-1	TRBD1	TGTGCCAGCAGCCCCGGGACAGGGGGTCGGGTAGCTTTCTTT	CASSPGTGGRVAFF
-	TRBV5-1	TRBJ2-5	TRBD1	TGCGCCAGCAGCTTGGGTTGGGGACAGTATCAAGAGACCCAGTACTTC	CASSLGWGQYQETQYF
-	TRBV12-3/TRBV12-4	TRBJ2-7	-	TGTGCCAGCAGTTTAGCGCCCCACTCCTACGAGCAGTACTTC	CASSLAPHSYEQYF
-	TRBV7-9	TRBJ1-6	-	TGTGCCAGCAGCTTAGGACTCCTGGACAGTAATAATTCACCCCTCCACTTT	CASSLGLLDSNNSPLHF
many	TRBV20-1	TRBJ2-7	-	TGCAGTGGTCTGCGGGGCTACGAGCAGTACTTC	CSGLRGYEQYF
-	TRBV2	TRBJ1-5	-	TGTGCCAGCAGTGAAACCGGGGTTAACAATCAGCCCCAGCATTTT	CASSETGVNNQPQHF
-	TRBV6-5	TRBJ2-3	TRBD2	TGTGCCAGCAGTCCCAAGCGGGAGGGGGGTACAGATACGCAGTATTTT	CASSPKREGGTDTQYF
few	TRBV3-1	TRBJ2-5	TRBD2	TGTGCCAGCAGCCAATACTACAACGGGAGGGGGCAAGAGACCCAGTACTTC	CASSQYYNGRGQETQYF
-	TRBV27	TRBJ2-7	-	TGTGCCAGCAGTTTGGTTGAGGACTACGAGCAGTACTTC	CASSLVEDYEQYF
few	TRBV2	TRBJ2-2	-	TGTGCCAGCAGCGTCGATCGGTACACCGGGGAGCTGTTTTTT	CASSVDRYTGELFF
few	TRBV5-6	TRBJ2-1	-	TGTGCCAGCAGCTTGTTAAGCTATGAGCAGTTCTTC	CASSLLSYEQFF
-	TRBV2	TRBJ1-3	TRBD1	TGTGCCAGCAGGTTGGACAGGGGGCTGGGAAACACCATATATTTT	CASRLDRGLGNTIYF
-	TRBV5-1	TRBJ1-4	TRBD1	TGCGCCAGCAGCTCGCGGACAGGGTTAACAGAAAAACTGTTTTTT	CASSSRTGLTEKLFF
few	TRBV19	TRBJ1-5	-	TGTGCCAGTAGGGTGTCACCCGGGGGCAATCAGCCCCAGCATTTT	CASRVSPGGNQPQHF
-	TRBV6-6	TRBJ2-5	-	TGTGCCAGCTGTCATTCCAGAGAGACCCAGTACTTC	CASCHSRETQYF
-	TRBV7-2	TRBJ2-3	TRBD2	TGTGCCAGCAACCCTGGGACTAGTCTCGCAGATACGCAGTATTTT	CASNPGTSLADTQYF
few	TRBV20-1	TRBJ2-5	-	TGCAGTGCTGTGAGGGCCCAAGAGACCCAGTACTTC	CSAVRAQETQYF
-	TRBV7-6	TRBJ1-6	-	TGTGCCAGCAGCTTAGTTGTGCTAAGGGGACAATTCCCTAATTCACCCCTCCACTTT	CASSLVVLRGQFPNSPLHF
once	TRBV5-1	TRBJ1-1	-	TGCGCCAGCAGCTTGAGTGTGGAAGGTTTCAGAGACACTGAAGCTTTCTTT	CASSLSVEGFRDTEAFF
few	TRBV20-1	TRBJ2-3	TRBD1	TGCAGTGCTAGAGACCGGGACAGGGGGCTGGCAGATACGCAGTATTTT	CSARDRDRGLADTQYF
-	TRBV28	TRBJ2-7	TRBD2	TGTGCCAGCAGCCCAACTAGCGGGAGGGGATCCTACGAGCAGTACTTC	CASSPTSGRGSYEQYF
-	TRBV6-1	TRBJ2-3	TRBD2	TGTGCCAGCAGTGAAATAAACAGCGGGAGCGATACGCAGTATTTT	CASSEINSGSDTQYF
few	TRBV2	TRBJ2-1	TRBD2	TGTGCCAGCAGGCCCCGGACTAGCGAAGACAATGAGCAGTTCTTC	CASRPRTSEDNEQFF
-	TRBV20-1	TRBJ2-3	-	TGCAGTGTGGCGACCACTAGCACAGATACGCAGTATTTT	CSVATTSTDTQYF
many	TRBV5-1	TRBJ2-3	-	TGTGCCAGCAGTCCCCGTCCTAGCACAGATACGCAGTATTTT	CASSPRPSTDTQYF
few	TRBV4-1	TRBJ2-1	-	TGCGCCAGCAGCCAAGATTGGAACGATGAGCAGTTCTTC	CASSQDWNDEQFF
few	TRBV5-1	TRBJ2-1	TRBD2	TGCGCCAGCAGTCCCGGGACTAGCGGGGACTATGAGCAGTTCTTC	CASSPGTSGDYEQFF
-	TRBV20-1	TRBJ1-6	-	TGCAGTGCTAGAGATTCGTACGGTAATTCACCCCTCCACTTT	CSARDSYGNSPLHF
-	TRBV21-1	TRBJ1-5	-	TGTGCCAGCAGCAAACAGGGAGGACAGTACCCTAGCAATCAGCCCCAGCATTTT	CASSKQGGQYPSNQPQHF
many	TRBV5-1	TRBJ2-1	TRBD2	TGTGCCAGCAGGACTAGCGGGAGCTCCTACAATGAGCAGTTCTTC	CASRTSGSSYNEQFF
few	TRBV3-1	TRBJ2-3	-	TGTGCCAGCAGCCAAGAGAGGCTCTTCACAGATACGCAGTATTTT	CASSQERLFTDTQYF
-	TRBV28	TRBJ2-1	-	TGTGCCAGCAGCGAGGGAAGGAGAAATGAGCAGTTCTTC	CASSEGRRNEQFF
few	TRBV20-1	TRBJ1-1	-	TGCAGTGCGATCCGGGGGGCTGACACTGAAGCTTTCTTT	CSAIRGADTEAFF
-	TRBV11-2	TRBJ2-7	-	TGTGCCAGCAGCTTAGGTGGGGGCGCAAACTACGAGCAGTACTTC	CASSLGGGANYEQYF
-	TRBV14	TRBJ1-1	TRBD1	TGTGCCACCCGACAGGGCATGAACACTGAAGCTTTCTTT	CATRQGMNTEAFF
few	TRBV7-9	TRBJ2-5	TRBD2	TGTGCCAGCAGCCCGCGGACTAGCGAGAAACAAGAGACCCAGTACTTC	CASSPRTSEKQETQYF
-	TRBV21-1	TRBJ1-6	-	TGTGCCAGCAGCAAAGTAAAGGCCAAAAATTCACCCCTCCACTTT	CASSKVKAKNSPLHF
few	TRBV12-3/TRBV12-4	TRBJ1-2	TRBD1	TGTGCCAGCAGCAGGGACAGGGTTCAGAATGGCTACACCTTC	CASSRDRVQNGYTF